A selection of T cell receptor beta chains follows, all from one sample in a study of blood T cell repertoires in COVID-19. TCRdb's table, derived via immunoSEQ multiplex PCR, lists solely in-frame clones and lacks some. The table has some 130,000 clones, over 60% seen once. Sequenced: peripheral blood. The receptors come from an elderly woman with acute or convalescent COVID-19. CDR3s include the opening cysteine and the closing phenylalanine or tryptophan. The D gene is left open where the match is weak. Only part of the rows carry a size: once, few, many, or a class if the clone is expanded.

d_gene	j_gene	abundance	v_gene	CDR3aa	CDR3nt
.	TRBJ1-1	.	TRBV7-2	CASTPGIGNTEAFF	TGTGCCAGCACCCCGGGGATAGGCAACACTGAAGCTTTCTTT
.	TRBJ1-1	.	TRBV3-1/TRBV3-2	CASTPTGNTEAFF	TGTGCCAGCACCCCAACAGGTAACACTGAAGCTTTCTTT
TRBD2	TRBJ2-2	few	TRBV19	CASSQAGGKTGELFF	TGTGCCAGTAGCCAGGCGGGGGGGAAGACCGGGGAGCTGTTTTTT
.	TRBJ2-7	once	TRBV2	CASSLQGLYYEQYF	TGTGCCAGCAGCCTACAGGGCCTGTATTACGAGCAGTACTTC
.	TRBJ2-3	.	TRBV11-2	CASSATGHSTDTQYF	TGTGCCAGCAGCGCCACGGGACACAGCACAGATACGCAGTATTTT
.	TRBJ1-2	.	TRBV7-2	CASSSGIGYGYTF	TGTGCCAGCAGCTCAGGCATAGGCTATGGCTACACCTTC
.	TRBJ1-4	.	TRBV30	CALHVGGFNEKLFF	TGTGCCTTACACGTTGGAGGCTTTAATGAAAAACTGTTTTTT
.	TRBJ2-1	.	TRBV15	CATSREQASYNEQFF	TGTGCCACCAGCAGAGAACAGGCCTCCTACAATGAGCAGTTCTTC
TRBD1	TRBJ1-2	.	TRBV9	CASSVGDRVTSYTF	TGTGCCAGCAGCGTAGGGGACAGGGTCACGAGCTACACCTTC
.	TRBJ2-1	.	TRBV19	CASSPRGGRRRNEQFF	TGTGCCAGTAGTCCACGCGGCGGGCGCCGTAGGAATGAGCAGTTCTTC
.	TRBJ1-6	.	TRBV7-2	CASGLRVEGSPLHF	TGTGCCAGCGGACTAAGGGTTGAGGGTTCACCCCTCCACTTT
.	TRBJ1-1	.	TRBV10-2	CASGMTGLNTEAFF	TGCGCCAGCGGAATGACAGGCCTGAACACTGAAGCTTTCTTT
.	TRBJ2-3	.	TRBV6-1	CASSEQAAVDTQYF	TGTGCCAGCAGTGAACAGGCCGCCGTAGATACGCAGTATTTT
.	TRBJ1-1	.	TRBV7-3	CASRLQAVAEAFF	TGTGCCAGCAGACTTCAGGCCGTTGCTGAAGCTTTCTTT
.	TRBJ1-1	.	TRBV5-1	CASSLGGQSHTEAFF	TGCGCCAGCAGCTTGGGGGGACAATCCCACACTGAAGCTTTCTTT
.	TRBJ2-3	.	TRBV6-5	CASRRPGGVPDTQYF	TGTGCCAGCAGAAGACCCGGGGGTGTCCCAGATACGCAGTATTTT
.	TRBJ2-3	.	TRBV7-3	CASSLSRSSTDTQYF	TGTGCCAGCAGCTTATCTAGGTCCAGCACAGATACGCAGTATTTT
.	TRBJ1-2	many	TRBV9	CASSVGAAAGYTF	TGTGCCAGCAGCGTAGGGGCAGCTGCCGGCTACACCTTC
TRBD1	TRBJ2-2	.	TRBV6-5	CASRIRTGRIGELFF	TGTGCCAGCAGGATACGGACAGGGAGGATCGGGGAGCTGTTTTTT
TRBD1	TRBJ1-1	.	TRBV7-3	CASSLTGTANTEAFF	TGTGCCAGCAGCTTAACGGGGACAGCGAACACTGAAGCTTTCTTT
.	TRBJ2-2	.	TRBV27	CASTLRREIRGTGELFF	TGTGCCAGCACCCTCAGACGGGAGATCCGGGGGACCGGGGAGCTGTTTTTT
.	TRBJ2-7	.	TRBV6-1	CASSDGLAYYEQYF	TGTGCCAGCAGTGATGGGCTAGCGTACTACGAGCAGTACTTC
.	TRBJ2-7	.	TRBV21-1	CASSKVSCWTGDSYEQYF	TGTGCCAGCAGCAAAGTTTCGTGCTGGACAGGTGATTCCTACGAGCAGTACTTC
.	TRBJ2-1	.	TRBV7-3	CASSRNSGEGNEQFF	TGTGCCAGCAGCCGAAATAGCGGAGAGGGTAATGAGCAGTTCTTC
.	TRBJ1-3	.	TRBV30	CAWSGNYNSGNTIYF	TGTGCCTGGAGTGGGAACTACAACTCTGGAAACACCATATATTTT
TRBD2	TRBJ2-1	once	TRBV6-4	CASSDSWGGYNEQFF	TGTGCCAGCAGTGACTCATGGGGGGGTTACAATGAGCAGTTCTTC
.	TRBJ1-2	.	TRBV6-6	CASTAKEGYGYTF	TGTGCCAGCACGGCGAAAGAGGGCTATGGCTACACCTTC
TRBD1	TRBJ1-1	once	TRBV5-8	CATRTGTLATEAFF	TGTGCCACCCGGACAGGAACGCTGGCCACTGAAGCTTTCTTT
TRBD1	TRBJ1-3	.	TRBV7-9	CASSSLPGQPSGNTIYF	TGTGCCAGCAGCTCATTACCGGGACAGCCCTCTGGAAACACCATATATTTT
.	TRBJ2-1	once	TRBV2	CASSVDRQVHNEQFF	TGTGCCAGCAGCGTTGATAGACAGGTCCACAATGAGCAGTTCTTC
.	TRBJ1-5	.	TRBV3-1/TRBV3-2	CASSQKGNQPQHF	TGTGCCAGCAGCCAAAAGGGGAATCAGCCCCAGCATTTT
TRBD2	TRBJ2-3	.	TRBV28	CASSRTRTSTDTQYF	TGTGCCAGCAGTCGGACTAGAACTAGCACAGATACGCAGTATTTT
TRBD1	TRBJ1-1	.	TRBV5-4	CAHKLEDWQGDMNTEAFF	TGTGCCCATAAGCTGGAAGATTGGCAGGGGGATATGAACACTGAAGCTTTCTTT
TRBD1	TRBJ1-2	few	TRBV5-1	CASSSEQGDHGYTF	TGCGCCAGCAGCTCAGAACAGGGGGATCATGGCTACACCTTC
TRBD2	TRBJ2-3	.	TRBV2	CASSYLAGGGDTQYF	TGTGCCAGCAGTTACCTAGCGGGAGGAGGAGATACGCAGTATTTT
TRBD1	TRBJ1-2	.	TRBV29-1	CSVDRQGEGGYTF	TGCAGCGTTGATAGACAGGGGGAAGGTGGCTACACCTTC
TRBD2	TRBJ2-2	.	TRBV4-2	CASSQDLAGGRAGELFF	TGTGCCAGCAGCCAAGACTTAGCGGGGGGGAGGGCCGGGGAGCTGTTTTTT
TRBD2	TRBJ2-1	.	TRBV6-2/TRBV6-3	CASSGLAGRYNEQFF	TGTGCCAGCAGCGGACTAGCGGGACGGTACAATGAGCAGTTCTTC
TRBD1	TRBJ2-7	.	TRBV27	CASSTTGGPYYEQYF	TGTGCCAGCAGTACCACAGGGGGCCCCTATTACGAGCAGTACTTC
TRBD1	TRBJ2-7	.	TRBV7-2	CASSLNPGQDYEQYF	TGTGCCAGCAGCTTAAACCCTGGACAGGACTACGAGCAGTACTTC
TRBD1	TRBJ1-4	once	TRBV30	CAWSPQGADEKLFF	TGTGCCTGGAGTCCACAGGGGGCAGACGAAAAACTGTTTTTT
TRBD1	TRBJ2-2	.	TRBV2	CASSEQGVQGELFF	TGTGCCAGCAGTGAACAGGGGGTTCAAGGGGAGCTGTTTTTT
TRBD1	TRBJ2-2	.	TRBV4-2	CASSRDRGNTGELFF	TGTGCCAGCAGCCGAGACAGGGGGAACACCGGGGAGCTGTTTTTT
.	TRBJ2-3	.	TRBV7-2	CASSLLRGTDTQYF	TGTGCCAGCAGCCTGCTAAGGGGAACAGATACGCAGTATTTT
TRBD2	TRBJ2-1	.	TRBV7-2	CASRLGLAVYNEQFF	TGTGCCAGCAGACTCGGACTAGCGGTTTACAATGAGCAGTTCTTC
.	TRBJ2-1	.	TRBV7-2	CASSSGRGAFLQFF	TGTGCCAGCAGCTCCGGCCGCGGGGCTTTCTTGCAGTTCTTC
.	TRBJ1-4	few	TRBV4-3	CASSQDQRGSLPNEKLFF	TGCGCCAGCAGCCAAGATCAGAGAGGGAGCCTACCTAATGAAAAACTGTTTTTT
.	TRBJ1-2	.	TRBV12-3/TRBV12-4	CASSFGTNYGYTF	TGTGCCAGCAGTTTCGGGACAAACTATGGCTACACCTTC
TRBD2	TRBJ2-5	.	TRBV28	CASLSSSGRAWGETQYF	TGTGCCAGCCTGTCGTCTAGCGGGAGGGCTTGGGGAGAGACCCAGTACTTC
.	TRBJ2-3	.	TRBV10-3	CAISGLGAPLTDTQYF	TGTGCCATCAGTGGTCTAGGGGCCCCCCTCACAGATACGCAGTATTTT
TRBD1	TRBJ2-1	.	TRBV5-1	CASAGTGGWNEQFF	TGCGCCAGCGCCGGGACAGGGGGCTGGAATGAGCAGTTCTTC
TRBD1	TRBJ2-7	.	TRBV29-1	CSAGTGPSYEQYF	TGCAGCGCCGGGACAGGACCTTCGTACGAGCAGTACTTC
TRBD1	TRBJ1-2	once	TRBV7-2	CASSLAGQGYGYTF	TGTGCCAGCAGCTTAGCGGGACAGGGTTATGGCTACACCTTC
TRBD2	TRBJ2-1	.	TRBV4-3	CASSQAGTSGYNEQFF	TGCGCCAGCAGCCAAGCGGGGACTAGCGGATACAATGAGCAGTTCTTC
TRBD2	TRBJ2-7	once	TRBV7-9	CASSPSGGYEQYF	TGTGCCAGCAGCCCGAGCGGGGGTTACGAGCAGTACTTC